The 5 T cell receptor beta chains reported below all come from one sample, sequenced in a study of blood T cell repertoires in COVID-19. The table came from immunoSEQ multiplex PCR; TCRdb's copy has only in-frame clones and leaves some out. The sample lists around 110,000 clones, about two thirds occurring once. The sequencing input was peripheral blood. These receptor sequences come from a human donor with acute or convalescent COVID-19. The donor label of this sample is uncertain.

The V and J genes are TRBV20-1 and TRBJ1-5, with a possible D match to TRBD1 (6 bases). V lost 3 bases and J lost 6, with 15 bases in between. Looked up from germline, CDR1 is DFQATT and CDR2 is SNEGSKA (reference sequence). CDR3 length: 14 residues. The CDR3 DNA follows: TGCAGTGCTAGTCGAGGGGCGGGGGCTCAGCCCCAGCATTTT. Translation gives CSASRGAGAQPQHF.

J is TRBJ2-4 and V is TRBV19; weak D call: TRBD1 (5 bases). CDR1 and CDR2 (germline): LNHDA, SQIVND (reference sequence). V was pared by 3 bases and J by 6 bases, with 12 bases between. This CDR3 region has 14 residues. CDR3 sequence (DNA): TGTGCCAGTAGTATTTCAGGGCTAGGAAACATTCAGTACTTC. Its translation is CASSISGLGNIQYF.

The chain combines TRBV21-1 with TRBJ2-3; TRBD1 reflects the table's D call only, with no check against the DNA. TRBV21-1 is designated a pseudogene. CDR3 length equals 15 residues. CDR3 sequence: CASSTWDSSTDTQYF. DNA for the CDR3: TGTGCCAGCAGTACCTGGGACAGTAGCACAGATACGCAGTATTTT.

This clone was picked up a small number of times. The chain recombines TRBV28 with TRBJ2-1, with TRBD2 matching 8 bases. Germline V gene data show CDR1 as MDHEN and CDR2 as SYDVKM. J gave up 6 bases and V 1 base, and 17 bases lay outside the gene matches. The CDR3 runs 19 residues. This CDR3 reads CASSLYAVKLAGISNEQFF. The CDR3 DNA sequence: TGTGCCAGCAGTTTATACGCGGTGAAGTTAGCGGGGATCTCCAATGAGCAGTTCTTC.

The V gene is TRBV5-5, the J gene TRBJ1-2; TRBD1 is a possible D gene (5 bases). V was trimmed by 2 bases and J by 8 bases, leaving 19 bases between them. Germline V lookup: CDR1 SGHKS, CDR2 YYEKEE (reference sequence). The CDR3 is made up of 15 amino acids. CDR3 in DNA: TGTGCCAGCAGCTTACTTACAGGACCTCGGGGGGGCTACACCTTC. The encoded protein is CASSLLTGPRGGYTF.